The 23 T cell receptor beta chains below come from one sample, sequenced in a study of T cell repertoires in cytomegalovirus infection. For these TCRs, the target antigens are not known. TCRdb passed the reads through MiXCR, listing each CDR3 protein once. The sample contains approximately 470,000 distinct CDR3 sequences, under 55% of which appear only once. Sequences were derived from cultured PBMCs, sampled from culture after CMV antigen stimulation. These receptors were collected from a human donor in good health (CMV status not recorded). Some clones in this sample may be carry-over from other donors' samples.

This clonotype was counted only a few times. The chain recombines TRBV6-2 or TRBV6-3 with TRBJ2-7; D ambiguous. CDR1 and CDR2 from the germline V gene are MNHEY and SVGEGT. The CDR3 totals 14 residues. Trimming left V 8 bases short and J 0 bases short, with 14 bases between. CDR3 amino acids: CASGTKAGSYEQYF. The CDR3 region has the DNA TGTGCCAGCGGAACCAAGGCCGGCTCCTACGAGCAGTACTTC.

CDR3 protein: CASSPRDDTQYF. CDR3 sequence (DNA): TGTGCCAGCAGTCCCAGGGATGATACGCAGTATTTT. The chain is built from TRBV6-2 or TRBV6-3 and TRBJ2-3; possible D gene TRBD1, 5 bases. From germline, CDR1 is MNHEY and CDR2 SVGEGT. CDR3 length equals 12 residues. Trimming took 5 bases from V and 6 from J, leaving 9 bases between them.

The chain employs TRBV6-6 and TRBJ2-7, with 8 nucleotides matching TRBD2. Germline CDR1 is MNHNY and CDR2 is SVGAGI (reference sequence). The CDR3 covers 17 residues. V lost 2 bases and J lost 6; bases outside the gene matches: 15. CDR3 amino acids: CASSYHPPGLGAGEQYF. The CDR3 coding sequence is TGTGCCAGCAGTTACCATCCACCGGGACTAGGTGCTGGCGAGCAGTACTTC.

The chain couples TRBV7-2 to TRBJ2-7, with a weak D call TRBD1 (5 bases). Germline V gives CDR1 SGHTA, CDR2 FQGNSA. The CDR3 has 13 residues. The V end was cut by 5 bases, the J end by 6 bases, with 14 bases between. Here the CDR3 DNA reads TGTGCCAGCAGCCGAGACAGATTTCGCGAGCAGTACTTC. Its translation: CASSRDRFREQYF.

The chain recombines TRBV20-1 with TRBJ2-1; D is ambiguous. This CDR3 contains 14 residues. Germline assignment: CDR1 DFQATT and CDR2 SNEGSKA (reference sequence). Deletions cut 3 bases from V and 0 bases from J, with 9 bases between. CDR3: CSASRATSYNEQFF. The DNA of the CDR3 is TGCAGTGCTAGTCGTGCCACCTCCTACAATGAGCAGTTCTTC.

The CDR3 nucleotides read TGTGCCAGCAAGAGGCGAGCTGCCTACAATGAGCAGTTCTTC. This codes for CASKRRAAYNEQFF. The chain uses TRBV6-5 and TRBJ2-1; no firm D call. The CDR3 is 14 amino acids. Germline V gene sequence: CDR1 MNHEY, CDR2 SVGAGI. Trimming left V 7 bases short and J 2 bases short, with 12 bases between.

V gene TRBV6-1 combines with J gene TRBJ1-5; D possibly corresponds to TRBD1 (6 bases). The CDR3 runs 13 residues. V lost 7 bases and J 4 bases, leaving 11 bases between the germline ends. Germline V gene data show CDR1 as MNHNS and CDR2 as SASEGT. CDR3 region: CASKRGRNQPQHF. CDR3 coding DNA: TGTGCCAGCAAACGGGGGCGAAATCAGCCCCAGCATTTT.

As DNA, the CDR3 is TGTGCCAGCAGCGTAAGTTCAGCCAAAAACATTCAGTACTTC. It specifies CASSVSSAKNIQYF. The rearrangement uses TRBV9 and TRBJ2-4; the D is unclear. Per germline, CDR1 SGDLS and CDR2 YYNGEE. Deletions cut 1 base from V and 0 bases from J, with 5 bases between. The CDR3 is made up of 14 amino acids. Together with reference TRBV9 and TRBJ2-4, the CDR3 gives the full variable domain: DSGVTQTPKHLITATGQRVTLRCSPRSGDLSVYWYQQSLDQGLQFLIQYYNGEERAKGNILERFSAQQFPDLHSELNLSSLELGDSALYFCASSVSSAKNIQYFGAGTRLSVL.

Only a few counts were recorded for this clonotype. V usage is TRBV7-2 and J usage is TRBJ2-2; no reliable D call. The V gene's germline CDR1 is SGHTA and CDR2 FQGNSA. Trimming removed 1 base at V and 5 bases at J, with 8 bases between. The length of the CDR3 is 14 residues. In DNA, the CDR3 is TGTGCCAGCAGCTTAGAAAGGGTGACCGGGGAGCTGTTTTTT. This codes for CASSLERVTGELFF.

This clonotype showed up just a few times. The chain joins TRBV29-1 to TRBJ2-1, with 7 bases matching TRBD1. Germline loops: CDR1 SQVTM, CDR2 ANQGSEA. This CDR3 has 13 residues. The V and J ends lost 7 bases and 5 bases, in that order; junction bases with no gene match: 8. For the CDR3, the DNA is TGCAGCGCACCACAGGGGATAGACAATGAGCAGTTCTTC. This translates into CSAPQGIDNEQFF.

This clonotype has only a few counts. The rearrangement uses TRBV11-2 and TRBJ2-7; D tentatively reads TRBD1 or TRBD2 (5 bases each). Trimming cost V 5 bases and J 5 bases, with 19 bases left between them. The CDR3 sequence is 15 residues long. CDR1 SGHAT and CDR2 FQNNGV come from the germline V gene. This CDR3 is CASSRGRGRVHEQYF. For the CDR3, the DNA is TGTGCCAGCAGCCGTGGCCGGGGCAGGGTGCACGAGCAGTACTTC.

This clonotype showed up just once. CDR3 nucleotide sequence: TGCAGTGCTGTTCCAGGGAGTATGAACACTGAAGCTTTCTTT. Protein: CSAVPGSMNTEAFF. The chain recombines TRBV20-1 with TRBJ1-1; possibly TRBD1 for D (5 bases). The germline CDR1 and CDR2 sequences are DFQATT and SNEGSKA (reference sequence). The CDR3 is 14 amino acids. The germline V and J ends were trimmed by 5 bases and 0 bases, with 13 bases remaining between them.

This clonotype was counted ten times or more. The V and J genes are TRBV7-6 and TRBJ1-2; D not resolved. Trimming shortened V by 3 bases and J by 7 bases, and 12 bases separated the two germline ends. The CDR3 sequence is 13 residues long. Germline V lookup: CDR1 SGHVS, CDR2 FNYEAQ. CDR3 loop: CASSFIQESGYTF. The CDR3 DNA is TGTGCCAGCAGCTTTATTCAGGAGTCTGGCTACACCTTC. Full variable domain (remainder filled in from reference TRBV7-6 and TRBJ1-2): GAGVSQSPRYKVTKRGQDVALRCDPISGHVSLYWYRQALGQGPEFLTYFNYEAQQDKSGLPNDRFSAERPEGSISTLTIQRTEQRDSAMYRCASSFIQESGYTFGSGTRLTVV.

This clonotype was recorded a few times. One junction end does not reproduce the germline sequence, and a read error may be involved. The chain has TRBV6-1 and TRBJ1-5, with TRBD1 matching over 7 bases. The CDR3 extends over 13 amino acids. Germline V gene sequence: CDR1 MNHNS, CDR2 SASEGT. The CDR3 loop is CASKIGGNQPQHF. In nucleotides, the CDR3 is TGTGCCAGCAAGATAGGGGGCAACCAGCCCCAGCATTTT.

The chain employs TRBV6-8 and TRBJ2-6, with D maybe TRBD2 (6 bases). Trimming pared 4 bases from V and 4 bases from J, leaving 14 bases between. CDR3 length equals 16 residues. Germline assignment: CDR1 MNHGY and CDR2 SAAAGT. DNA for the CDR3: TGTGCCAGCAGTTCGGGCGGGGCTCGAGGGGCCAACGTCCTGACTTTC. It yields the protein CASSSGGARGANVLTF.

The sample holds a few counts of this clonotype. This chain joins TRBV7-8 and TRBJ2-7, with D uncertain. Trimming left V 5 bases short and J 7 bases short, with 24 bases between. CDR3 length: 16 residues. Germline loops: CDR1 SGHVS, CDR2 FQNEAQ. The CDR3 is CASSLVKVARDGEQYF. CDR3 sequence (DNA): TGTGCCAGCAGCCTAGTTAAGGTGGCCCGCGATGGGGAGCAGTACTTC.

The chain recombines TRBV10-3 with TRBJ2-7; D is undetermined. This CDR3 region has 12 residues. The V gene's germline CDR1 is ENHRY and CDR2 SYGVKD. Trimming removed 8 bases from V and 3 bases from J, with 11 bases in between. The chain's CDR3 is CAIGLGYYEQYF. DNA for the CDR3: TGTGCCATCGGTCTGGGATACTACGAGCAGTACTTC.

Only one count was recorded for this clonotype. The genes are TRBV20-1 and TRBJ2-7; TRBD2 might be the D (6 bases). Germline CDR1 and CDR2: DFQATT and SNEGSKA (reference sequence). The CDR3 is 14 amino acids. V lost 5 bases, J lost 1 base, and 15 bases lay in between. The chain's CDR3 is CSARGRDFSYEQYF. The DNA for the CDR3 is TGCAGTGCTCGCGGCCGGGACTTTTCCTACGAGCAGTACTTC.

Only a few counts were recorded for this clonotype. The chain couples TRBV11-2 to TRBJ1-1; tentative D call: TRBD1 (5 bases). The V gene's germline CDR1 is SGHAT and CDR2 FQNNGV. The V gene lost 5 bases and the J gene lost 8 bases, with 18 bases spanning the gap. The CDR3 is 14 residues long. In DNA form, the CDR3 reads TGTGCCAGCAGCCTCACCCGGGGCTTCGGGGAAGCTTTCTTT. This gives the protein CASSLTRGFGEAFF.

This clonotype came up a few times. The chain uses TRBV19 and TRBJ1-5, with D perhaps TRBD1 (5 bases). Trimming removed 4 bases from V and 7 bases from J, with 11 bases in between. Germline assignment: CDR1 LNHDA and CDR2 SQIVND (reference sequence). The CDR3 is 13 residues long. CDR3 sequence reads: CASSSRAEQPQHF. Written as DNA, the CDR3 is TGTGCCAGTAGTAGCAGGGCGGAGCAGCCCCAGCATTTT. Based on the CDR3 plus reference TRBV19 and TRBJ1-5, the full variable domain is DGGITQSPKYLFRKEGQNVTLSCEQNLNHDAMYWYRQDPGQGLRLIYYSQIVNDFQKGDIAEGYSVSREKKESFPLTVTSAQKNPTAFYLCASSSRAEQPQHFGDGTRLSIL.

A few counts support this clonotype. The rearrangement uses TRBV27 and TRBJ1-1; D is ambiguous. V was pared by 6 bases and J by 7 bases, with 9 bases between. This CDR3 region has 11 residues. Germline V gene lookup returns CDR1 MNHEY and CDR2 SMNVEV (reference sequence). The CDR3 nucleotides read TGTGCCAGCAGCCAAGGGATTGAAGCTTTCTTT. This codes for CASSQGIEAFF.

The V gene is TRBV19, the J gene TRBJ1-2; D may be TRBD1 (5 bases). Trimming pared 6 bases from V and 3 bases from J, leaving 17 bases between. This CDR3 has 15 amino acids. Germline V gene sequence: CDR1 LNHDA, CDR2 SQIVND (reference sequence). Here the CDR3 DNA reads TGTGCCAGTAGCGCTCTCAGGGAAGAGGACTATGGCTACACCTTC. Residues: CASSALREEDYGYTF.

CDR3: CATSSHRGRAFDTQYF. As DNA, the CDR3 is TGTGCCACTTCCTCCCATCGGGGAAGAGCCTTCGATACGCAGTATTTT. The gene calls are TRBV6-2 or TRBV6-3 and TRBJ2-3; the D gene is possibly TRBD2 (5 bases). Germline values: CDR1 MNHEY, CDR2 SVGEGT. The ends were cut back, 10 bases at V and 6 bases at J, with 26 bases in the middle. The length of the CDR3 is 16 residues.